The 15 T cell receptor beta chains below all came from one sample that was sequenced in a study of CD8 T cells in ankylosing spondylitis. TCRdb itself ran the 5' RACE reads through MiXCR, one entry per CDR3 protein. This sample has approximately 200,000 distinct CDR3 sequences; over 10% occur once, and the top ten carry approximately 11%. The sample was blood, either unsorted or a sorted T cell fraction (not recorded which). The source is a female donor with ankylosing spondylitis or in good health (not recorded which).

This clonotype was found many times. The rearrangement links TRBV20-1 to TRBJ2-3; D is ambiguous. Per the germline V gene, CDR1 is DFQATT and CDR2 is SNEGSKA (reference sequence). The CDR3 length is 10 residues. CDR3 nucleotide sequence: TGCAGCGCCAACACAGATACGCAGTATTTT. Translating gives CSANTDTQYF.

This chain joins TRBV7-2 and TRBJ2-1; 9 bases are a match to TRBD2. V shed 2 bases and J 5 bases; nucleotides not matched to a gene: 4. The length of the CDR3 is 15 residues. Germline V lookup: CDR1 SGHTA, CDR2 FQGNSA. The CDR3 sequence is CASSLWAGGNNEQFF. CDR3 nucleotides: TGTGCCAGCAGCTTATGGGCGGGAGGGAACAATGAGCAGTTCTTC.

V and J are TRBV20-1 and TRBJ2-7; a possible D gene is TRBD1 (5 bases). This CDR3 has 15 amino acids. The germline V and J ends were trimmed by 0 bases and 0 bases, with 12 bases remaining between them. Per germline, CDR1 DFQATT and CDR2 SNEGSKA (reference sequence). CDR3 loop: CSARDRGQVSYEQYF. The CDR3 bases are TGCAGTGCTAGAGATAGGGGCCAGGTCTCCTACGAGCAGTACTTC.

This clonotype was counted many times. The chain uses TRBV12-3 or TRBV12-4 and TRBJ1-5; weak D call: TRBD1 (6 bases). The CDR3 contains 15 residues. Trimming cost V 3 bases and J 6 bases, with 15 bases left between them. For the CDR3, the DNA is TGTGCCAGCAGTTTTGCTCAGTTAGGGGGTCAGCCCCAGCATTTT. Encoded protein: CASSFAQLGGQPQHF.

A word on this clonotype: A clone one base away is much larger, so this may be a read error. V is TRBV18 and J is TRBJ1-1, with 8 bases aligning to TRBD1. Germline-derived CDR1 and CDR2 are KGHSH and LQKENI. This CDR3 contains 15 residues. Written as DNA, the CDR3 is TGTGTCAGCTCATTTTTGGACAGGGTGGACACTGAAGCTTTCTTT. Translating it yields CVSSFLDRVDTEAFF.

J is TRBJ2-4 and V is TRBV7-2; 7 bases are shared with TRBD1. The V segment lost 3 bases and the J segment 0 bases; nucleotides outside the gene matches: 5. From germline, CDR1 is SGHTA and CDR2 FQGNSA. The CDR3 runs 16 residues. CDR3 sequence (DNA): TGTGCCAGCAGCTTGGGGACAGTACTAGCCAAAAACATTCAGTACTTC. It specifies CASSLGTVLAKNIQYF.

This clonotype appeared a few times. The chain is built from TRBV6-5 and TRBJ2-7; 11 nucleotides align to TRBD2. The V gene's germline CDR1 is MNHEY and CDR2 SVGAGI. The CDR3 consists of 15 residues. The J segment lost 6 bases and the V segment lost 0 bases, leaving 4 bases of the junction unmatched. In nucleotides, the CDR3 is TGTGCCAGCAGTTACTCGGGTAGCGGGGGGGCCGAGCAGTACTTC. Protein: CASSYSGSGGAEQYF.

This clonotype was recorded at least ten times. V and J are TRBV12-3 or TRBV12-4 and TRBJ2-3; TRBD2 agrees at 14 bases. V lost 6 bases and J lost 3; bases outside the gene matches: 17. The CDR3 extends over 20 amino acids. CDR3 sequence reads: CASSPRLAGGNPGPTDTQYF. The CDR3 nucleotides read TGTGCCAGCAGCCCCAGACTAGCGGGAGGGAATCCGGGGCCGACAGATACGCAGTATTTT.

A remark on this clonotype: Possible read error: a much larger clone is one base away. The rearrangement joins TRBV24-1 to TRBJ2-1; 13 positions match TRBD2. Germline CDR1 KGHDR, CDR2 SFDVKD. The junction had 7 bases not matched to a gene; V was cut back by 4 bases and J by 8 bases. The CDR3 sequence is 16 residues long. Written as DNA, the CDR3 is TGTGCCACCAGTGACCGGACTAGCGGGAGTGGGGATGAGCAGTTCTTC. It specifies CATSDRTSGSGDEQFF.

This clonotype turned up a few times. This chain joins TRBV21-1 and TRBJ2-7; TRBD2 reflects the table's D call only, with no check against the DNA. TRBV21-1 is given as a pseudogene. This CDR3 is 15 amino acids long. CDR3 region: CASSKGAGGRYEQYF. CDR3 nucleotide sequence: TGTGCCAGCAGCAAAGGGGCGGGAGGAAGGTACGAGCAGTACTTC.

At least ten counts were recorded for this clonotype. The chain combines TRBV5-1 with TRBJ2-1; 10 bases map to TRBD2. Per the germline V gene, CDR1 is SGHRS and CDR2 is YFSETQ. V was pared by 9 bases and J by 0 bases, with 6 bases of the junction left unmatched. This CDR3 comprises 15 residues. The CDR3 region is CATQASGSSYNEQFF. The CDR3 bases are TGCGCCACCCAGGCTAGCGGGAGCTCCTACAATGAGCAGTTCTTC. Complete variable domain (other parts from reference TRBV5-1 and TRBJ2-1): KAGVTQTPRYLIKTRGQQVTLSCSPISGHRSVSWYQQTPGQGLQFLFEYFSETQRNKGNFPGRFSGRQFSNSRSEMNVSTLELGDSALYLCATQASGSSYNEQFFGPGTRLTVL.

This clonotype was counted only a few times. V gene TRBV15 combines with J gene TRBJ1-1; 10 positions agree with TRBD1. The V gene's germline CDR1 is LNHNV and CDR2 YYDKDF (reference sequence). J gave up 0 bases and V 1 base, and 5 bases lay outside the gene matches. The CDR3 runs 17 residues. The CDR3: CATSRGGTGVMNTEAFF. The CDR3 region has the DNA TGTGCCACCAGCAGAGGGGGGACAGGGGTTATGAACACTGAAGCTTTCTTT.

The gene calls are TRBV20-1 and TRBJ2-4; possible D gene TRBD2, 5 bases. CDR3 size: 12 residues. The germline CDR1 and CDR2 sequences are DFQATT and SNEGSKA (reference sequence). V lost 4 bases and J lost 8, with 12 bases in between. CDR3 in amino acids: CSATTGGYIQYF. The CDR3 bases are TGCAGTGCTACTACTGGAGGTTACATTCAGTACTTC.

This chain joins TRBV20-1 and TRBJ2-3; 7 nucleotides match TRBD2. Trimming took 2 bases from V and 1 from J; bases not matched to a gene: 6. The CDR3 loop spans 15 amino acids. In germline, CDR1 is DFQATT, CDR2 SNEGSKA (reference sequence). The CDR3 sequence: CSARKAGAGTDTQYF. As DNA, the CDR3 is TGCAGTGCTAGAAAGGCGGGAGCGGGCACAGATACGCAGTATTTT.

This clonotype occurred many times. V gene TRBV12-3 or TRBV12-4 combines with J gene TRBJ1-4, with 8 bases matching TRBD1. CDR3 length: 15 amino acids. J was trimmed by 4 bases and V by 4 bases; bases with no gene match: 5. DNA for the CDR3: TGTGCCAGCAGTTCTTCACAGGGGGTTAATGAAAAACTGTTTTTT. This translates into CASSSSQGVNEKLFF.